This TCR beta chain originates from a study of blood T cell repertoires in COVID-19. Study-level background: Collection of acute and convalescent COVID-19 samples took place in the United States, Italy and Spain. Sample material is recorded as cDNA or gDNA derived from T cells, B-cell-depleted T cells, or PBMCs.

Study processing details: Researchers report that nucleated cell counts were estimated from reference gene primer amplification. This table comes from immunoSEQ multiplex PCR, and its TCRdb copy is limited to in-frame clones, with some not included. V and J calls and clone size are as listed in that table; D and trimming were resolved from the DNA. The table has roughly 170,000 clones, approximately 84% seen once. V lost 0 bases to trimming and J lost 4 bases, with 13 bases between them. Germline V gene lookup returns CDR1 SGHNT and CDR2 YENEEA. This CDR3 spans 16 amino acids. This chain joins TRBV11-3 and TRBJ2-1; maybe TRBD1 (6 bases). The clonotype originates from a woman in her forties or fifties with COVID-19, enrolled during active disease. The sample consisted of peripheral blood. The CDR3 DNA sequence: TGTGCCAGCAGCTTAGATGGGCCAGGGGTGTACAATGAGCAGTTCTTC. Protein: CASSLDGPGVYNEQFF. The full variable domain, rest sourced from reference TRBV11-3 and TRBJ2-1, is EAGVVQSPRYKIIEKKQPVAFWCNPISGHNTLYWYLQNLGQGPELLIRYENEEAVDDSQLPKDRFSAERLKGVDSTLKIQPAELGDSAVYLCASSLDGPGVYNEQFFGPGTRLTVL.